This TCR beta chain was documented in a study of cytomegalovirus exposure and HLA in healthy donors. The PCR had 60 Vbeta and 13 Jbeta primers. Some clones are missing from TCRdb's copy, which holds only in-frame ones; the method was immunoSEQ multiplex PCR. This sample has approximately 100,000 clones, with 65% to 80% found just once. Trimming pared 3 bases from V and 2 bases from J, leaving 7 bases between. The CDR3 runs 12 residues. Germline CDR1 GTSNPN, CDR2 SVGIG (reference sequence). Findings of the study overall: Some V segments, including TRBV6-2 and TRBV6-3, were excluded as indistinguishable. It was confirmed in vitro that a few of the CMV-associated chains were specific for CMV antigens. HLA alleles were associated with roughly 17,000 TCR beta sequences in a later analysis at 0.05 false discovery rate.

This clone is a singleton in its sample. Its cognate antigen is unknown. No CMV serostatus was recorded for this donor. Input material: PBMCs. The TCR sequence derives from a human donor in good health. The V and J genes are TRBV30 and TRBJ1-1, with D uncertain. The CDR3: CAWSPGNTEAFF. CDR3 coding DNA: TGTGCCTGGAGCCCAGGTAACACTGAAGCTTTCTTT.